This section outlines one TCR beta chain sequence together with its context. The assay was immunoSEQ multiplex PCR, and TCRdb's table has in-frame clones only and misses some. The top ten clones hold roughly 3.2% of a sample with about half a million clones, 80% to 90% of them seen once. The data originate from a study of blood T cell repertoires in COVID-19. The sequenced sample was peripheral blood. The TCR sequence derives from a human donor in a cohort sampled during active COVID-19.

CDR3 sequence: CASRSPTSVTDTQYF. The CDR3 DNA sequence: TGTGCCAGCAGGTCACCGACTAGCGTCACAGATACGCAGTATTTT. The chain joins TRBV28 to TRBJ2-3; 8 nucleotides match TRBD2. In germline, CDR1 is MDHEN, CDR2 SYDVKM. This CDR3 comprises 15 residues. J gave up 2 bases and V 6 bases, and 7 bases lay outside the gene matches.